The 3 T cell receptor beta chains below were found in one sample sequenced in a study of cytomegalovirus exposure and HLA in healthy donors. With 60 Vbeta and 13 Jbeta primers, the PCR was carried out. The table came from immunoSEQ multiplex PCR; TCRdb's copy has only in-frame clones and leaves some out. This repertoire shows around 180,000 clones, around 81% found once; its top ten account for approximately 2%. Source material: PBMCs. These receptors came from a man in his late teens or twenties in good health and CMV-seronegative.

This chain uses TRBV27 with TRBJ2-5, with TRBD2 identical over 12 bases. The closer fit of TRBJ2-7 to the DNA end suggests the J call may be wrong. The CDR3 loop spans 14 amino acids. Germline loops: CDR1 MNHEY, CDR2 SMNVEV (reference sequence). In DNA, the CDR3 is TGTGCCAGCCCAGGACTAGCGGGGAACTACGAGCAGTACTTC. Translation gives CASPGLAGNYEQYF.

The chain employs TRBV27 and TRBJ1-2; 7 bases agree with TRBD1. The germline CDR1 and CDR2 sequences are MNHEY and SMNVEV (reference sequence). Trimming took 3 bases from V and 3 from J; bases not matched to a gene: 4. The CDR3 spans 14 residues. This chain's CDR3 is CASSFGQGDYGYTF. For the CDR3, the DNA is TGTGCCAGCAGTTTTGGGCAGGGGGACTATGGCTACACCTTC.

The chain combines TRBV27 with TRBJ2-7; no firm D call. Germline CDR1 and CDR2: MNHEY and SMNVEV (reference sequence). With 6 bases removed from V and 2 bases from J, the gap between germline ends came to 5 bases. This CDR3 comprises 11 residues. CDR3 loop: CASRSTYEQYF. CDR3 in DNA: TGTGCCAGCAGATCCACCTACGAGCAGTACTTC.